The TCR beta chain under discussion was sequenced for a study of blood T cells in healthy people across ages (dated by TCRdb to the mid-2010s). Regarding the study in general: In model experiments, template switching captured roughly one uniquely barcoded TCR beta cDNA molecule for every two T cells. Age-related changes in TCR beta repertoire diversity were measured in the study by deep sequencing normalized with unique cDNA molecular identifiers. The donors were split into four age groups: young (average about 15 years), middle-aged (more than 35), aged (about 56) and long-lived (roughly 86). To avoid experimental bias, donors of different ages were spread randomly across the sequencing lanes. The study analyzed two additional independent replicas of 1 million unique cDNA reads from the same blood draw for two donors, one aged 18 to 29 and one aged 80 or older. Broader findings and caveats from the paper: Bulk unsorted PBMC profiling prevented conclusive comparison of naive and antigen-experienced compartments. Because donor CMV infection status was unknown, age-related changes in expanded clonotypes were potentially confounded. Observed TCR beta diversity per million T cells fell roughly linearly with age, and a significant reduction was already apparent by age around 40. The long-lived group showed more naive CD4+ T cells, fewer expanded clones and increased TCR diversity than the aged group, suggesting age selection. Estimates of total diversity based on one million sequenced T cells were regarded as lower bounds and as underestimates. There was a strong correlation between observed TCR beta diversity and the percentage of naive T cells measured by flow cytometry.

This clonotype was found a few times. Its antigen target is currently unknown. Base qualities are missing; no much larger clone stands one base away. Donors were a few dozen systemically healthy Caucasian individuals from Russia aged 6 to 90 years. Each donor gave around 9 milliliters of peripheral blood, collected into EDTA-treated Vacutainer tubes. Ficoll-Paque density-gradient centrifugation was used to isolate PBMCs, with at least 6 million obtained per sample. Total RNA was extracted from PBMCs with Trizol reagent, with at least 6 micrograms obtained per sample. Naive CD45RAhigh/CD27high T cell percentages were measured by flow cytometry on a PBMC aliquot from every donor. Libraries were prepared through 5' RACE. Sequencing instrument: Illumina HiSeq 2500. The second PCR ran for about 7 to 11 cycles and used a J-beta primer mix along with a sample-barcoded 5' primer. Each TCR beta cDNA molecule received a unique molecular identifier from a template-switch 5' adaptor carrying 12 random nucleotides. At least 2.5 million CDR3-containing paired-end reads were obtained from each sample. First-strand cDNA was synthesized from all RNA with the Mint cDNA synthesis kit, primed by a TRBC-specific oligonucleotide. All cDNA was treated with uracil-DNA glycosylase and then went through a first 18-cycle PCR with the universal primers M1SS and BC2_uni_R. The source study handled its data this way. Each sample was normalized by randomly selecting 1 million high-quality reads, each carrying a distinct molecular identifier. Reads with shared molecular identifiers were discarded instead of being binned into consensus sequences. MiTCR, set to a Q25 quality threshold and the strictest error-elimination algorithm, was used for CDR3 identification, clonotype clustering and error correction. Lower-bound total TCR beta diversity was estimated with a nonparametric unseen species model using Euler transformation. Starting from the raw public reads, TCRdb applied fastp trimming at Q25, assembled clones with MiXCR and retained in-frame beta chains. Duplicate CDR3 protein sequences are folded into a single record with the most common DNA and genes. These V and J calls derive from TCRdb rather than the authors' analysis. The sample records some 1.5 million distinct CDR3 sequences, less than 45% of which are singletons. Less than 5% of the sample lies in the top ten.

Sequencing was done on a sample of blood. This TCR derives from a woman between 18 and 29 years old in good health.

The CDR3 protein sequence reads: CASSQGPWAEGSYGYTF. The DNA sequence is given as TGTGCCAGCAGCCAAGGGCCATGGGCAGAAGGTTCCTATGGCTACACCTTC. The chain uses TRBV7-2 and TRBJ1-2, with no D gene named confidently. CDR1 and CDR2, looked up from the germline V gene, are SGHTA and FQGNSA. V loses 5 bases, J loses 4 bases, and the germline ends lie 23 bases apart. Including the terminal cysteine and phenylalanine, the CDR3 comprises 17 residues. This entry keeps only the CDR3 DNA: 51 bases, framed from base 1.